This passage covers 19 T cell receptor beta chains from one sample sequenced in a study of blood T cell repertoires in COVID-19. TCRdb's copy holds only in-frame clones and misses some; the assay was immunoSEQ multiplex PCR. Among about 190,000 clones listed, more than 70% were seen once. Sequenced material: peripheral blood. All receptors come from a man younger than 35 with active or convalescent COVID-19.

J is TRBJ2-7 and V is TRBV10-3; D is undetermined. The germline CDR1 and CDR2 sequences are ENHRY and SYGVKD. The V end lost 2 bases, the J end lost 9 bases, and 14 bases lay between the germline ends. The CDR3 contains 13 residues. CDR3 region: CAISEPGQLWQYF. The CDR3 coding sequence is TGTGCCATCAGTGAGCCAGGTCAGCTTTGGCAGTACTTC.

This chain uses TRBV18 with TRBJ2-7, with TRBD2 matching 8 bases. Germline V lookup: CDR1 KGHSH, CDR2 LQKENI. V trimming: 0 bases; J trimming: 6 bases; junction bases outside the gene matches: 7. The CDR3 loop spans 15 amino acids. The CDR3 protein is CASSPPLAGSVEQYF. CDR3 in DNA: TGTGCCAGCTCACCACCTCTAGCGGGTTCGGTCGAGCAGTACTTC.

The J gene is TRBJ2-1, the V gene TRBV11-2; the match to TRBD2 covers 11 bases. V lost 6 bases and J lost 8; bases outside the gene matches: 6. This CDR3 has 14 amino acids. The V gene's germline CDR1 is SGHAT and CDR2 FQNNGV. CDR3 DNA: TGTGCCAGCAGTGCGACTAGCGGGGCCTATGAGCAGTTCTTC. Its protein product is CASSATSGAYEQFF. The variable domain in full, with the rest retrieved from reference TRBV11-2 and TRBJ2-1, is EAGVAQSPRYKIIEKRQSVAFWCNPISGHATLYWYQQILGQGPKLLIQFQNNGVVDDSQLPKDRFSAERLKGVDSTLKIQPAKLEDSAVYLCASSATSGAYEQFFGPGTRLTVL.

Only one count was recorded for this clone. The CDR3 DNA is TGTGCCAGCAGTGAAACGAGGACAGGGGGCGATATCTATGGCTACACCTTC. As protein: CASSETRTGGDIYGYTF. V gene TRBV6-1 combines with J gene TRBJ1-2, with 11 bases fitting TRBD1. Germline-derived CDR1 and CDR2 are MNHNS and SASEGT. Trimming at V came to 2 bases and at J to 4 bases, leaving 9 bases not matched to a gene. The CDR3 runs 17 residues.

The chain links TRBV2 to TRBJ1-6; unclear D gene. V lost 4 bases and J lost 9, with 10 bases in between. CDR1 SNHLY and CDR2 FYNNEI come from the germline V gene. The CDR3 totals 13 residues. The CDR3 protein is CASSGRVGSPLHF. DNA of the CDR3: TGTGCCAGCAGTGGGAGGGTGGGTTCACCCCTCCACTTT.

This clone appeared a single time. The CDR3: CASSQGQGAPDTQYF. In DNA form, the CDR3 reads TGTGCCAGCTCACAGGGACAGGGGGCTCCAGATACGCAGTATTTT. V gene TRBV18 combines with J gene TRBJ2-3; 12 bases fit TRBD1. The CDR3 extends over 15 amino acids. With V trimmed by 4 bases and J by 4 bases, 3 bases remained unmatched. In germline, CDR1 is KGHSH, CDR2 LQKENI.

The chain links TRBV16 to TRBJ2-7, with D possibly matching TRBD1 (6 bases). Germline V gene lookup returns CDR1 KGHSY and CDR2 FQNENV. V was cut by 4 bases and J by 0 bases, with 19 bases left in between. The CDR3 extends over 17 amino acids. The CDR3 is CASSPPLTGIDSYEQYF. CDR3 DNA sequence: TGTGCCAGCAGCCCCCCCCTTACAGGGATAGACTCCTACGAGCAGTACTTC.

This chain links TRBV2 with TRBJ1-1; a possible D gene is TRBD1 (5 bases). CDR1 is SNHLY and CDR2 is FYNNEI in the germline V gene. The CDR3 runs to 16 residues. The V gene lost 2 bases and the J gene lost 3 bases, with 16 bases spanning the gap. This CDR3 reads CASSESVGVWDTEAFF. The CDR3 bases are TGTGCCAGCAGTGAATCGGTAGGGGTTTGGGACACTGAAGCTTTCTTT.

This clone has more than one count but fewer than ten. Other nucleotide sequences from this sample produce the same CDR3. This chain uses TRBV7-8 with TRBJ1-5; D perhaps matches TRBD1 (6 bases). The V end lost 5 bases, the J end lost 4 bases, and 15 bases lay between the germline ends. There are 15 residues in the CDR3. Germline CDR1 reads SGHVS; CDR2 reads FQNEAQ. CDR3 sequence (DNA): TGTGCCAGCAGCCTCTTGGACAGTACTAATCAGCCCCAGCATTTT. The encoded protein is CASSLLDSTNQPQHF.

The V call is TRBV3-1 (or the pseudogene TRBV3-2), the J call TRBJ2-1, with D tentatively TRBD2 (5 bases). V dropped 1 base and J dropped 3 bases, with 10 bases sitting between them. The V gene's germline CDR1 is LGHDT and CDR2 YNNKEL (reference sequence). This CDR3 spans 15 amino acids. CDR3 in amino acids: CASSQGVGSYNEQFF. In DNA form, the CDR3 reads TGTGCCAGCAGCCAAGGGGTGGGGAGCTACAATGAGCAGTTCTTC.

Worth noting for this clone: The DNA is left out, because the CDR3 cannot be placed on it with certainty; the CDR3 is given as TCRdb lists it. The V gene is TRBV12-1, the J gene TRBJ1-1; TRBD1 was called by the table and not checked on the DNA. TRBV12-1 is flagged as a pseudogene. The CDR3 adds up to 18 amino acids, both ends counted. The CDR3 spells CASSFVVGQGIRATEAFF.

The chain is built from TRBV5-1 and TRBJ2-2; 7 positions agree with TRBD1. Looked up from germline, CDR1 is SGHRS and CDR2 is YFSETQ. With V trimmed by 4 bases and J by 1 base, 7 bases remained unmatched. The CDR3 is made up of 16 amino acids. The CDR3 sequence: CASSPSGGMNTGELFF. The CDR3, as DNA: TGCGCCAGCAGCCCCTCAGGGGGAATGAACACCGGGGAGCTGTTTTTT.

CDR3 region: CASSPGTDPAYEQYF. CDR3 nucleotide sequence: TGTGCCAGCTCACCAGGGACTGACCCGGCCTACGAGCAGTACTTC. The genes are TRBV18 and TRBJ2-7; possible D gene TRBD2, 6 bases. CDR1 and CDR2 from the germline V gene are KGHSH and LQKENI. The CDR3 extends over 15 amino acids. V was trimmed by 2 bases and J by 2 bases, leaving 13 bases between them.

This chain's CDR3 is CAWGTGANEQFF. CDR3 in DNA: TGTGCCTGGGGGACAGGGGCCAATGAGCAGTTCTTC. The chain links TRBV30 to TRBJ2-1; TRBD1 agrees at 10 bases. V lost 5 bases to trimming and J lost 6 bases; unmatched junction nucleotides: 1. CDR1 and CDR2 (germline): GTSNPN, SVGIG (reference sequence). This CDR3 comprises 12 residues. The full variable domain, rest sourced from reference TRBV30 and TRBJ2-1, is SQTIHQWPATLVQPVGSPLSLECTVEGTSNPNLYWYRQAAGRGLQLLFYSVGIGQISSEVPQNLSASRPQDRQFILSSKKLLLSDSGFYLCAWGTGANEQFFGPGTRLTVL.

J is TRBJ2-2 and V is TRBV30; TRBD2 agrees at 15 bases. The CDR3 runs 16 residues. Losses at the gene ends were 4 bases for V and 3 bases for J; bases not matched to a gene: 3. The V gene's germline CDR1 is GTSNPN and CDR2 SVGIG (reference sequence). CDR3 residues: CAWMGLAGGHTGELFF. The CDR3 DNA reads TGTGCCTGGATGGGACTAGCGGGAGGTCACACCGGGGAGCTGTTTTTT.

In its sample, this clone was seen a few times. This chain uses TRBV7-9 with TRBJ2-7; D is possibly TRBD1 (5 bases). The CDR3 consists of 15 residues. Trimming cost V 2 bases and J 1 base, with 12 bases left between them. From germline, CDR1 is SEHNR and CDR2 FQNEAQ (reference sequence). CDR3 bases: TGTGCCAGCAGCTTAACGGCAGGGTGGTCCTACGAGCAGTACTTC. It specifies CASSLTAGWSYEQYF.

The V gene is TRBV24-1, the J gene TRBJ1-1; possibly TRBD1 for D (6 bases). CDR1 is KGHDR, CDR2 SFDVKD, per germline. The CDR3 is 13 amino acids. Deletions cut 6 bases from V and 1 base from J, with 8 bases between. The CDR3 DNA follows: TGTGCCACCAGTATAGGGGGGAACACTGAAGCTTTCTTT. Translation gives CATSIGGNTEAFF.

The chain recombines TRBV19 with TRBJ1-1; D is possibly TRBD1 (5 bases). Germline loops: CDR1 LNHDA, CDR2 SQIVND (reference sequence). Trimming cost V 5 bases and J 3 bases, with 13 bases left between them. This CDR3 has 14 amino acids. Here the CDR3 reads CASSLLGTDTEAFF. For the CDR3, the DNA is TGTGCCAGTAGTCTTTTAGGGACTGACACTGAAGCTTTCTTT.

The chain uses TRBV6-1 and TRBJ2-3; 9 bases map to TRBD2. Germline trimming cut 2 bases from V and 1 base from J; bases unmatched to any gene: 4. CDR1 and CDR2 (germline): MNHNS, SASEGT. The CDR3 runs to 16 residues. The CDR3 DNA sequence: TGTGCCAGCAGTGAAACGACTAGCGGAGGCACAGATACGCAGTATTTT. Its translation: CASSETTSGGTDTQYF.